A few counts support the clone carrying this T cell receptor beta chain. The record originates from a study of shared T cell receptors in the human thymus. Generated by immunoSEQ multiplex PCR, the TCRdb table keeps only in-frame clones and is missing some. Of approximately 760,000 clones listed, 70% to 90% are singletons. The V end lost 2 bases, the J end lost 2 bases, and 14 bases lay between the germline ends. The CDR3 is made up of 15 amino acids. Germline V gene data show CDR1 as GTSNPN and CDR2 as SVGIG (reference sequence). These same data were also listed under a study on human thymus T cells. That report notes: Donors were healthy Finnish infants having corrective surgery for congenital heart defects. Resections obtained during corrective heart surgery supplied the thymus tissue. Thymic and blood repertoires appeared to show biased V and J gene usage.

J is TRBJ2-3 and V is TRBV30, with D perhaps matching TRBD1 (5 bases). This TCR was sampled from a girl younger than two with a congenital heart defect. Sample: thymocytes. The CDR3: CAWSIPTVNTDTQYF. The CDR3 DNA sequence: TGTGCCTGGAGTATTCCGACAGTAAACACAGATACGCAGTATTTT.